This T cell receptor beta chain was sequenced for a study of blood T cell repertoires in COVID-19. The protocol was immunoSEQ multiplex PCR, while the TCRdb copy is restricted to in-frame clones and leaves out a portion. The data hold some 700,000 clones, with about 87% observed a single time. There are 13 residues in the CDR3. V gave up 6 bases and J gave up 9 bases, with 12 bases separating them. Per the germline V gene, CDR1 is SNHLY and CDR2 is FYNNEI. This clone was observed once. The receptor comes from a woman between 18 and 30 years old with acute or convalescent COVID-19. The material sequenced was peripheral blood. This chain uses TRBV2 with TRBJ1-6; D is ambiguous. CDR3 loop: CASSEGIPSPLHF. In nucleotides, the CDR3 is TGTGCCAGCAGCGAGGGTATCCCTTCACCCCTCCACTTT.